Described below is a single TCR beta chain sequence and its context. The V gene lost 6 bases and the J gene lost 6 bases, with 17 bases spanning the gap. The CDR3 has 14 amino acids. The germline V gene has CDR1 SNHLY and CDR2 FYNNEI. The data originate from a study of control samples from healthy donors and cancer patients. Data came from immunoSEQ multiplex PCR; TCRdb stores just in-frame clones and leaves some out. The repertoire has some 120,000 clones, around nine tenths of them found once; the top ten carry 2% to 3%. The specimen was blood. The V call is TRBV2, the J call TRBJ1-1; D ambiguous. The receptor was isolated from a woman in her seventies in good health. CDR3 region: CASSDGRPRAEAFF. As DNA, the CDR3 is TGTGCCAGCAGCGATGGACGGCCACGCGCTGAAGCTTTCTTT.